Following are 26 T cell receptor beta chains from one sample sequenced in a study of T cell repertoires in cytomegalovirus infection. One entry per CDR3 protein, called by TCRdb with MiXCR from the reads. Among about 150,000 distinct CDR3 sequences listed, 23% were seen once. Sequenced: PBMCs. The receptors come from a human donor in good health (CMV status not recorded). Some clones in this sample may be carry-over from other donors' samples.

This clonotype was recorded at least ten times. CDR3 in DNA: TGTGCCAGCAGCTTCCAAGGGACAGGAGGCTACGAGCAGTACTTC. The encoded protein is CASSFQGTGGYEQYF. The genes are TRBV7-6 and TRBJ2-7; 8 bases are a match to TRBD1. Germline V gene sequence: CDR1 SGHVS, CDR2 FNYEAQ. The CDR3 has 15 amino acids. Trimming removed 3 bases from V and 3 bases from J; junction bases left unmatched: 7.

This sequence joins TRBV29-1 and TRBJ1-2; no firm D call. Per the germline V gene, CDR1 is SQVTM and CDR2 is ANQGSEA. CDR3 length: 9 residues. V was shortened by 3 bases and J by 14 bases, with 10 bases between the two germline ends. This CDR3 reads CSVDSNLTF. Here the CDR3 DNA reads TGCAGCGTTGATAGTAATTTAACCTTC.

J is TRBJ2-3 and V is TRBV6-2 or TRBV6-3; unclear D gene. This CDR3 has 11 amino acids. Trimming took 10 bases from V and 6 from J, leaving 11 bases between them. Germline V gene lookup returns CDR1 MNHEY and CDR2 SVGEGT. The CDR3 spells CATALSDTQYF. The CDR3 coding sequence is TGTGCCACAGCCCTGTCGGATACGCAGTATTTT.

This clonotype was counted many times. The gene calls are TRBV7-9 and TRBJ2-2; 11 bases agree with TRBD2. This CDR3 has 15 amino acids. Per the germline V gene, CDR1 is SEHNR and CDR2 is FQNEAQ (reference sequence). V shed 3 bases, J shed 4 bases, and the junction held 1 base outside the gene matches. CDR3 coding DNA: TGTGCCAGCAGCTTGACTAGCGGGATCACCGGGGAGCTGTTTTTT. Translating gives CASSLTSGITGELFF.

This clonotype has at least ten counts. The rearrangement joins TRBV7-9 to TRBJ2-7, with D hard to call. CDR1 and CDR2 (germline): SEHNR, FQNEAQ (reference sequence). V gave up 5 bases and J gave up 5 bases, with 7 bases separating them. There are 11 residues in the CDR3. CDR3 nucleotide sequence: TGTGCCAGCAGCCATGCCCACGAGCAGTACTTC. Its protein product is CASSHAHEQYF.

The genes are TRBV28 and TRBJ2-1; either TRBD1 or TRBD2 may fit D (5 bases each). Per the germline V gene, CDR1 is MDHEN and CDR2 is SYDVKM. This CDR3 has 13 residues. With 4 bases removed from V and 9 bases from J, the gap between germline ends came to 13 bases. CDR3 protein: CASSSSRDREQFF. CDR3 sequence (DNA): TGTGCCAGCAGTTCCTCCCGGGACCGTGAGCAGTTCTTC.

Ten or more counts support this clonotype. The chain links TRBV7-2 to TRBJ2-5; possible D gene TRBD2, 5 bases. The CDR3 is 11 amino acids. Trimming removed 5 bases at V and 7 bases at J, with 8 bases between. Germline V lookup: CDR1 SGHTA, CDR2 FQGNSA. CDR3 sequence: CASSTRGTQYF. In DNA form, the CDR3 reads TGTGCCAGCAGCACACGGGGGACCCAGTACTTC.

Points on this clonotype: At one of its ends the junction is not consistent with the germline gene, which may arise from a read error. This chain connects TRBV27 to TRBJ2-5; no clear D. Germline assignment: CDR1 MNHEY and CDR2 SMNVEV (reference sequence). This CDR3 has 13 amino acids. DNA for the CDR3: TGTGTCAGCAGTTTATTCGAGAGAGAGACCCAGTACTTC. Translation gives CVSSLFERETQYF.

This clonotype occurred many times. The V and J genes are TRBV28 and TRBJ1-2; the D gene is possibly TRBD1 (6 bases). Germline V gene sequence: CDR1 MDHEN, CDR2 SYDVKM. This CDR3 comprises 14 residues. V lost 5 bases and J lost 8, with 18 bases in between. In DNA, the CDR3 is TGTGCCAGCAGTCCCATATTAACAGGGAACGGCTACACCTTC. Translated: CASSPILTGNGYTF.

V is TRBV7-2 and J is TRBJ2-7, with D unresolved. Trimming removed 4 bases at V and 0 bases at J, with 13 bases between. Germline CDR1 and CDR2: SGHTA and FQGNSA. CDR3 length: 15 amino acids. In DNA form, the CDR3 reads TGTGCCAGCAGCTCTCGAAGAACTTTCTCCTACGAGCAGTACTTC. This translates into CASSSRRTFSYEQYF.

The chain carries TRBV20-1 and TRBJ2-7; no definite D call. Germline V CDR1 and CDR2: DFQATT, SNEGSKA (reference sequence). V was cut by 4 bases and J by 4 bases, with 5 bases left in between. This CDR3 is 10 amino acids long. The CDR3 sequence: CSATPYEQYF. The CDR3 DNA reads TGCAGTGCTACTCCATACGAGCAGTACTTC.

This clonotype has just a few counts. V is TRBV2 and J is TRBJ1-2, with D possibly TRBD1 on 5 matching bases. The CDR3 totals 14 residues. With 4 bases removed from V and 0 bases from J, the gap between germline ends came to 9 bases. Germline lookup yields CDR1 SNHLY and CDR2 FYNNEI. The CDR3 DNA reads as TGTGCCAGCAGTGGGGGCAGAACTAACTATGGCTACACCTTC. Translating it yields CASSGGRTNYGYTF.

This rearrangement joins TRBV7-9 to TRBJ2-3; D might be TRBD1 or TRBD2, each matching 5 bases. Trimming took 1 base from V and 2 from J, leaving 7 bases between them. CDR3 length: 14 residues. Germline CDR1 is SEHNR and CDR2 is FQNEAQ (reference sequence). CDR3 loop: CASSLVGTTDTQYF. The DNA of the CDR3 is TGTGCCAGCAGCTTAGTCGGGACCACAGATACGCAGTATTTT.

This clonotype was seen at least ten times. The CDR3 DNA reads as TGTGCCAGCAGCACCCCCGGGACTAGCGGGGAGCTAAACACCGGGGAGCTGTTTTTT. Encoded protein: CASSTPGTSGELNTGELFF. V gene TRBV7-6 combines with J gene TRBJ2-2; 13 bases align to TRBD2. Germline lookup yields CDR1 SGHVS and CDR2 FNYEAQ. The CDR3 has 19 residues. Trimming removed 5 bases from V and 2 bases from J; junction bases left unmatched: 11.

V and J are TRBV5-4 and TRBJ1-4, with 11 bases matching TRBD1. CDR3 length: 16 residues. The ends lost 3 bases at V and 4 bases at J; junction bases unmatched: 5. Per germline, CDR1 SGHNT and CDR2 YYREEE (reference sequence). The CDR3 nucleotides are TGTGCCAGCAGCTCGGACAGGGGGCAAATTAATGAAAAACTGTTTTTT. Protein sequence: CASSSDRGQINEKLFF.

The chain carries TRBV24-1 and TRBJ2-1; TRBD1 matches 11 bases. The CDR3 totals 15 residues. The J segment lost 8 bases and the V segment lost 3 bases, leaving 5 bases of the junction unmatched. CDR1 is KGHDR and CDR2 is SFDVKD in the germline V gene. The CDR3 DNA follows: TGTGCCACCAGTGATGGACAGGGGGCGCGGGATGAGCAGTTCTTC. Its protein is CATSDGQGARDEQFF.

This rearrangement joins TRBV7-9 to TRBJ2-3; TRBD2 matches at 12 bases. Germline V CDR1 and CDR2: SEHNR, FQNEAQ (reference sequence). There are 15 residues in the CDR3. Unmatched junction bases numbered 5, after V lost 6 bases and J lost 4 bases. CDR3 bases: TGTGCCAGCAGAGTACTAGCGGGAGGCCCAGATACGCAGTATTTT. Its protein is CASRVLAGGPDTQYF. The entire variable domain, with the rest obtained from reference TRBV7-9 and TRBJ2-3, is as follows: DTGVSQNPRHKITKRGQNVTFRCDPISEHNRLYWYRQTLGQGPEFLTYFQNEAQLEKSRLLSDRFSAERPKGSFSTLEIQRTEQGDSAMYLCASRVLAGGPDTQYFGPGTRLTVL.

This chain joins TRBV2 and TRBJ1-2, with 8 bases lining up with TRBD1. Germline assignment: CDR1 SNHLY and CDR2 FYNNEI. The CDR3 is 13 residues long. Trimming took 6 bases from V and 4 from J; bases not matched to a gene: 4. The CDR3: CASSAGTGYGYTF. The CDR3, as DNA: TGTGCCAGCAGCGCCGGGACAGGCTATGGCTACACCTTC. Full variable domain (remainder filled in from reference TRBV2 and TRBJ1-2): EPEVTQTPSHQVTQMGQEVILRCVPISNHLYFYWYRQILGQKVEFLVSFYNNEISEKSEIFDDQFSVERPDGSNFTLKIRSTKLEDSAMYFCASSAGTGYGYTFGSGTRLTVV.

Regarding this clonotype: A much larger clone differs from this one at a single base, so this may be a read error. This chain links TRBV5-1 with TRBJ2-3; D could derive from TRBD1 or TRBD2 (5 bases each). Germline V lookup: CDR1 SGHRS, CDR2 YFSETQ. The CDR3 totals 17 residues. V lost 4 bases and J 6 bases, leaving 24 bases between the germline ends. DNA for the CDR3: TGCGCCAGCAGCCACTACAAGACAGCGGAAGGAGCGGATACGCAGTATTTT. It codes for CASSHYKTAEGADTQYF.

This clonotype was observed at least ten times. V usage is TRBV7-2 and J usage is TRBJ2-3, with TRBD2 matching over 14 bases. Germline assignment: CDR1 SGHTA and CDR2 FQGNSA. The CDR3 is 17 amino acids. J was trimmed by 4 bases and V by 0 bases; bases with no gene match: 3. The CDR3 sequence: CASSLAGLAGGSDTQYF. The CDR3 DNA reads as TGTGCCAGCAGCTTAGCCGGACTAGCGGGAGGATCAGATACGCAGTATTTT.

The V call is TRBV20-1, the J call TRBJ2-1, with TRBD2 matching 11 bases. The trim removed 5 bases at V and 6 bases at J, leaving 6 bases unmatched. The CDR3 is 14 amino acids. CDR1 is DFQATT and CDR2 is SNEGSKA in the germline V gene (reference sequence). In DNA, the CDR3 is TGCAGTGCTTCCGGGACTAGCGGATTCAATGAGCAGTTCTTC. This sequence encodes CSASGTSGFNEQFF.

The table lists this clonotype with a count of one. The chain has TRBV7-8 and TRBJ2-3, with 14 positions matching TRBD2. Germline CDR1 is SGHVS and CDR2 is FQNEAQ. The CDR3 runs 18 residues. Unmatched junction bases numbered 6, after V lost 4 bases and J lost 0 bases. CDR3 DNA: TGTGCCAGCAGCTCTAGTAGACTAGCGGGGGGGAGCACAGATACGCAGTATTTT. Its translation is CASSSSRLAGGSTDTQYF.

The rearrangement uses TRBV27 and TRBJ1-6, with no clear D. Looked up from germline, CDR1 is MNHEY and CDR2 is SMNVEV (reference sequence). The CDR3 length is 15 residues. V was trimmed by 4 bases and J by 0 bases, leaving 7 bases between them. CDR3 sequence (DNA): TGTGCCAGCAGTTCAACAAGCTCCTATAATTCACCCCTCCACTTT. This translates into CASSSTSSYNSPLHF.

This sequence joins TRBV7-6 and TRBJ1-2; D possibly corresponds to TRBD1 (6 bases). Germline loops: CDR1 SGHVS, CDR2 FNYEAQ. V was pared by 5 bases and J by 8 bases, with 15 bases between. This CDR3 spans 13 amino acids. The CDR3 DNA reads TGTGCCAGCAGCCCCCTACAGGGTGTCGGCTACACCTTC. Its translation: CASSPLQGVGYTF.

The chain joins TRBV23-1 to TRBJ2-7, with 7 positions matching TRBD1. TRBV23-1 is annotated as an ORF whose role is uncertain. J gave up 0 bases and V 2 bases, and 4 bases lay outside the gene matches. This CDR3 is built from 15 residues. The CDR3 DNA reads TGCGCCAGCAGTCAACCGGGACAGCTCTCCTACGAGCAGTACTTC. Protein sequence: CASSQPGQLSYEQYF.

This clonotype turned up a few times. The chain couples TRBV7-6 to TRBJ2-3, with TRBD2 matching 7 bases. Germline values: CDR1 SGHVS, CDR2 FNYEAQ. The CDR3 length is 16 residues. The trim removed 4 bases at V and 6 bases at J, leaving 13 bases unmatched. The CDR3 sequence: CASSSSLAAGGDTQYF. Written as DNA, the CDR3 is TGTGCCAGCAGCTCCTCTCTAGCGGCCGGGGGGGATACGCAGTATTTT.